This is a list of T cell receptor beta chains from one sample in a study of shared clonotypes between healthy human individuals. Method: immunoSEQ multiplex PCR; TCRdb's copy keeps in-frame clones and lacks some. This sample has roughly 1.4 million clones, with about 98.5% found just once. The sample consisted of naive CD4+ T cells sorted from blood. The origin of the receptors is a man under 40 in good health. CDR3s include the opening cysteine and the closing phenylalanine or tryptophan. A D gene is named only where the DNA matches it firmly. Only part of the rows carry a size: once, few, many, or a class if the clone is expanded.

J gene: TRBJ2-7
V gene: TRBV29-1
D gene: NA
clone size: NA
CDR3 DNA: TGCAGCGTTGATACAGGGAGCTCCTACGAGCAGTACTTC
CDR3 protein: CSVDTGSSYEQYF

J gene: TRBJ2-5
V gene: TRBV7-2
D gene: TRBD2
clone size: NA
CDR3 DNA: TGTGCCAGCAGCTTAGGATCTGGGACTAGCGGGCGCGGTGAGACCCAGTACTTC
CDR3 protein: CASSLGSGTSGRGETQYF

J gene: TRBJ2-2
V gene: TRBV7-2
D gene: NA
clone size: NA
CDR3 DNA: TGTGCCAGCAGCTTGCGTCGGAACACCGGGGAGCTGTTTTTT
CDR3 protein: CASSLRRNTGELFF

J gene: TRBJ2-5
V gene: TRBV5-4
D gene: NA
clone size: NA
CDR3 DNA: TGTGCCAGCAGCCGGAGTCAGGAAATACGGCCGATCCAAGAGACCCAGTACTTC
CDR3 protein: CASSRSQEIRPIQETQYF

J gene: TRBJ2-3
V gene: TRBV29-1
D gene: NA
clone size: NA
CDR3 DNA: TGCAGCGTTCAGGCGGTAGATACGCAGTATTTT
CDR3 protein: CSVQAVDTQYF

J gene: TRBJ1-1
V gene: TRBV28
D gene: NA
clone size: NA
CDR3 DNA: TGTGCCAGCAGTAGGGGGTTTTGGGACACTGAAGCTTTCTTT
CDR3 protein: CASSRGFWDTEAFF

J gene: TRBJ1-5
V gene: TRBV5-1
D gene: NA
clone size: NA
CDR3 DNA: TGCGCCAGCAGCTTGATTGGGGATAGCAATCAGCCCCAGCATTTT
CDR3 protein: CASSLIGDSNQPQHF

J gene: TRBJ1-5
V gene: TRBV15
D gene: NA
clone size: NA
CDR3 DNA: TGTGCCACCAGCAGAGATCGGGTTCAGCCCCAGCATTTT
CDR3 protein: CATSRDRVQPQHF

J gene: TRBJ2-7
V gene: TRBV5-1
D gene: TRBD1
clone size: NA
CDR3 DNA: TGCGCCAGCAGCCCGGGACAGGGGAGCTACTACGAGCAGTACTTC
CDR3 protein: CASSPGQGSYYEQYF

J gene: TRBJ1-2
V gene: TRBV7-9
D gene: NA
clone size: NA
CDR3 DNA: TGTGCCAGCAGCTTCGGACTGTTTAACTATGGCTACACCTTC
CDR3 protein: CASSFGLFNYGYTF

J gene: TRBJ2-7
V gene: TRBV2
D gene: NA
clone size: NA
CDR3 DNA: TGTGCCAGCGGACGGCGGGTCGAGCAGTACTTC
CDR3 protein: CASGRRVEQYF

J gene: TRBJ2-3
V gene: TRBV13
D gene: TRBD2
clone size: NA
CDR3 DNA: TGTGCCGGAGGGGCGCGACTAGCGGGAGGTGCAGATACGCAGTATTTT
CDR3 protein: CAGGARLAGGADTQYF

J gene: TRBJ1-2
V gene: TRBV9
D gene: NA
clone size: NA
CDR3 DNA: TGTGCCAGCAGCGTAGGGGGTGAAGGCTACACCTTC
CDR3 protein: CASSVGGEGYTF

J gene: TRBJ1-5
V gene: TRBV28
D gene: NA
clone size: NA
CDR3 DNA: TGTGCCAGCAGTTTACCGGGACACAGCAATCAGCCCCAGCATTTT
CDR3 protein: CASSLPGHSNQPQHF

J gene: TRBJ1-1
V gene: TRBV6-5
D gene: NA
clone size: once
CDR3 DNA: TGTGCCAGCAGTTCTAGACAGAACACTGAAGCTTTCTTT
CDR3 protein: CASSSRQNTEAFF

J gene: TRBJ2-7
V gene: TRBV11-3
D gene: TRBD2
clone size: NA
CDR3 DNA: TGTGCCAGCAGCTTAGATCAAATAAGCGGGAGTTACGAGCAGTACTTC
CDR3 protein: CASSLDQISGSYEQYF

J gene: TRBJ2-2
V gene: TRBV29-1
D gene: NA
clone size: NA
CDR3 DNA: TGCAGCGTTAGAGTCACCGGGGAGCTGTTTTTT
CDR3 protein: CSVRVTGELFF

J gene: TRBJ1-2
V gene: TRBV10-3
D gene: NA
clone size: NA
CDR3 DNA: TGTGCCATCAGTGAGTCGTTCGGACGGGATGGCTACACCTTC
CDR3 protein: CAISESFGRDGYTF

J gene: TRBJ2-6
V gene: TRBV19
D gene: TRBD1
clone size: NA
CDR3 DNA: TGTGCCAGTAGTATGGGACAGTTTGGGGCCAACGTCCTGACTTTC
CDR3 protein: CASSMGQFGANVLTF

J gene: TRBJ2-7
V gene: TRBV28
D gene: TRBD2
clone size: NA
CDR3 DNA: TGTGCCAGCTGTAGCGGGAGGAGGATCTACGAGCAGTACTTC
CDR3 protein: CASCSGRRIYEQYF

J gene: TRBJ1-5
V gene: TRBV12-2
D gene: NA
clone size: NA
CDR3 DNA: TGTGCAAGTCGCTTAGCCGGTCGGGGGGGTAAGCCCCAGCATTTT
CDR3 protein: CASRLAGRGGKPQHF

J gene: TRBJ2-7
V gene: TRBV11-2
D gene: NA
clone size: once
CDR3 DNA: TGTGCCAGCAGCTCGACCCTCACCTCCTACGAGCAGTACTTC
CDR3 protein: CASSSTLTSYEQYF

J gene: TRBJ1-5
V gene: TRBV19
D gene: NA
clone size: once
CDR3 DNA: TGTGCCAGTAAACTTATGGGACAAGTTAATAGCAATCAGCCCCAGCATTTT
CDR3 protein: CASKLMGQVNSNQPQHF

J gene: TRBJ2-3
V gene: TRBV10-1
D gene: NA
clone size: NA
CDR3 DNA: TGCGCCAGCAGTGAGTTCTACCTCGGGACACCTACCACAGATACGCAGTATTTT
CDR3 protein: CASSEFYLGTPTTDTQYF

J gene: TRBJ2-1
V gene: TRBV18
D gene: NA
clone size: NA
CDR3 DNA: TGTGCCAGCTCACCTGGGGTTACGCATGAGCAGTTCTTC
CDR3 protein: CASSPGVTHEQFF

J gene: TRBJ2-3
V gene: TRBV7-2
D gene: NA
clone size: NA
CDR3 DNA: TGTGCCAGCAGCTTAGTAGGTGTGAGCACAGATACGCAGTATTTT
CDR3 protein: CASSLVGVSTDTQYF

J gene: TRBJ1-1
V gene: TRBV6-6
D gene: NA
clone size: NA
CDR3 DNA: TGTGCCAGCAGTTACCTAATCTTGAACACTGAAGCTTTCTTT
CDR3 protein: CASSYLILNTEAFF

J gene: TRBJ2-4
V gene: TRBV20-1
D gene: NA
clone size: NA
CDR3 DNA: TGCAGTGCCCTCCACAACATTCAGTACTTC
CDR3 protein: CSALHNIQYF

J gene: TRBJ2-7
V gene: TRBV7-2
D gene: NA
clone size: NA
CDR3 DNA: TGTGCCAGCAGCTTAGGTGGGGTCTCCTACGAGCAGTACTTC
CDR3 protein: CASSLGGVSYEQYF

J gene: TRBJ1-1
V gene: TRBV6-1
D gene: NA
clone size: NA
CDR3 DNA: TGTGCCAGCAGCCCGACAGTGAACACTGAAGCTTTCTTT
CDR3 protein: CASSPTVNTEAFF

J gene: TRBJ2-7
V gene: TRBV5-4
D gene: NA
clone size: NA
CDR3 DNA: TGTGCCAGCAGCTCAGAGCTCGGGAGAACCTACGAGCAGTACTTC
CDR3 protein: CASSSELGRTYEQYF

J gene: TRBJ2-1
V gene: TRBV5-5
D gene: NA
clone size: NA
CDR3 DNA: TGTGCCAGCAGCGCAGGACATAACTACAATGAGCAGTTCTTC
CDR3 protein: CASSAGHNYNEQFF

J gene: TRBJ2-7
V gene: TRBV11-2
D gene: TRBD2
clone size: NA
CDR3 DNA: TGTGCCAGCAGGTCCACCGGGACTAGCGGGATCAAACAGTACTTC
CDR3 protein: CASRSTGTSGIKQYF

J gene: TRBJ2-5
V gene: TRBV11-2
D gene: NA
clone size: NA
CDR3 DNA: TGTGCCAGCAGCTTAGGTTTCAGGGGCCAAGAGACCCAGTACTTC
CDR3 protein: CASSLGFRGQETQYF

J gene: TRBJ2-3
V gene: TRBV5-1
D gene: NA
clone size: NA
CDR3 DNA: TGCGCCAGCAGCTTCCCGGGCACAGATACGCAGTATTTT
CDR3 protein: CASSFPGTDTQYF

J gene: TRBJ2-2
V gene: TRBV7-6
D gene: TRBD2
clone size: NA
CDR3 DNA: TGTGCCAGCAGCTTAGGGGCGGGAGCAACCGGGGAGCTGTTTTTT
CDR3 protein: CASSLGAGATGELFF

J gene: TRBJ1-5
V gene: TRBV28
D gene: TRBD1
clone size: NA
CDR3 DNA: TGTGCCAGCAGTAGGGACAGTAATCAGCCCCAGCATTTT
CDR3 protein: CASSRDSNQPQHF

J gene: TRBJ1-5
V gene: TRBV6-1
D gene: NA
clone size: NA
CDR3 DNA: TGTGCCAGCAGTGAAGCTTCGAAGCCCCAGCATTTT
CDR3 protein: CASSEASKPQHF

J gene: TRBJ2-7
V gene: TRBV6-5
D gene: NA
clone size: NA
CDR3 DNA: TGTGCCAGCAAGGTCAGGGCCTCCTACGAGCAGTACTTC
CDR3 protein: CASKVRASYEQYF

J gene: TRBJ2-5
V gene: TRBV11-1
D gene: NA
clone size: NA
CDR3 DNA: TGTGCCAGCAGCTTAGGGCAGTACCAAGAGACCCAGTACTTC
CDR3 protein: CASSLGQYQETQYF

J gene: TRBJ1-2
V gene: TRBV4-1
D gene: NA
clone size: NA
CDR3 DNA: TGCGCCAGCAGCCTACGGGCCTCCTATGGCTACACCTTC
CDR3 protein: CASSLRASYGYTF

J gene: TRBJ2-1
V gene: TRBV6-5
D gene: NA
clone size: NA
CDR3 DNA: TGTGCCAGCACTATGACCCACTCCGGTGAGCAGTTCTTC
CDR3 protein: CASTMTHSGEQFF

J gene: TRBJ1-5
V gene: TRBV2
D gene: NA
clone size: NA
CDR3 DNA: TGTGCCAGCACCGGGGAGCTCCATAGCAATCAGCCCCAGCATTTT
CDR3 protein: CASTGELHSNQPQHF

J gene: TRBJ1-1
V gene: TRBV9
D gene: TRBD1
clone size: NA
CDR3 DNA: TGTGCCAGCAGCGTAGGAGGTAGGGGGCTAGGGAACACTGAAGCTTTCTTT
CDR3 protein: CASSVGGRGLGNTEAFF

J gene: TRBJ2-2
V gene: TRBV21-1
D gene: NA
clone size: NA
CDR3 DNA: TGTGCCAGGCACCGGGACCAGAACACCGGGGAGCTGTTTTTT
CDR3 protein: CARHRDQNTGELFF

J gene: TRBJ1-5
V gene: TRBV27
D gene: NA
clone size: once
CDR3 DNA: TGTGCCAGCGGAGCCTTTTGGGGTGGCAATCAGCCCCAGCATTTT
CDR3 protein: CASGAFWGGNQPQHF

J gene: TRBJ1-5
V gene: TRBV18
D gene: TRBD1
clone size: NA
CDR3 DNA: TGTGCCAGCTCACCCACGACAGGGGGCAATCAGCCCCAGCATTTT
CDR3 protein: CASSPTTGGNQPQHF

J gene: TRBJ2-7
V gene: TRBV11-2
D gene: TRBD2
clone size: NA
CDR3 DNA: TGTGCCAGCAGTATTACTAGCGGGAGCTCCTACGAGCAGTACTTC
CDR3 protein: CASSITSGSSYEQYF

J gene: TRBJ2-7
V gene: TRBV5-4
D gene: NA
clone size: NA
CDR3 DNA: TGTGCCAGCAGCTTGGAGGGAAACTACGAGCAGTACTTC
CDR3 protein: CASSLEGNYEQYF

J gene: TRBJ2-2
V gene: TRBV5-4
D gene: TRBD2
clone size: NA
CDR3 DNA: TGTGCCAGCAGCTTGGGACTAGCGGGTCCTACCGGGGAGCTGTTTTTT
CDR3 protein: CASSLGLAGPTGELFF

J gene: TRBJ2-7
V gene: TRBV5-1
D gene: NA
clone size: NA
CDR3 DNA: TGCGCCAGCAGCTTGGCGTCCCAGGGAGCTGAGCAGTACTTC
CDR3 protein: CASSLASQGAEQYF

J gene: TRBJ1-1
V gene: TRBV7-2
D gene: NA
clone size: NA
CDR3 DNA: TGTGCCAGCAGCTTAATGGCTATTTTCTCTGAAGCTTTCTTT
CDR3 protein: CASSLMAIFSEAFF

J gene: TRBJ2-3
V gene: TRBV11-2
D gene: TRBD1
clone size: NA
CDR3 DNA: TGTGCCAGCAGCTTAGGGGACAGGGGCACAGATACGCAGTATTTT
CDR3 protein: CASSLGDRGTDTQYF

J gene: TRBJ1-2
V gene: TRBV5-1
D gene: NA
clone size: NA
CDR3 DNA: TGCGCCAGCAGCTTGGTGGCGGGAACAGATGGAGGCTACACCTTC
CDR3 protein: CASSLVAGTDGGYTF

J gene: TRBJ1-2
V gene: TRBV7-2
D gene: NA
clone size: NA
CDR3 DNA: TGTGCCAGCAGCCTGGTCTGGGACAAGGGCTACACCTTC
CDR3 protein: CASSLVWDKGYTF

J gene: TRBJ1-1
V gene: TRBV6-1
D gene: NA
clone size: NA
CDR3 DNA: TGTGCCAGCAGTGAACCAGGGGCCGTCACTGAAGCTTTCTTT
CDR3 protein: CASSEPGAVTEAFF